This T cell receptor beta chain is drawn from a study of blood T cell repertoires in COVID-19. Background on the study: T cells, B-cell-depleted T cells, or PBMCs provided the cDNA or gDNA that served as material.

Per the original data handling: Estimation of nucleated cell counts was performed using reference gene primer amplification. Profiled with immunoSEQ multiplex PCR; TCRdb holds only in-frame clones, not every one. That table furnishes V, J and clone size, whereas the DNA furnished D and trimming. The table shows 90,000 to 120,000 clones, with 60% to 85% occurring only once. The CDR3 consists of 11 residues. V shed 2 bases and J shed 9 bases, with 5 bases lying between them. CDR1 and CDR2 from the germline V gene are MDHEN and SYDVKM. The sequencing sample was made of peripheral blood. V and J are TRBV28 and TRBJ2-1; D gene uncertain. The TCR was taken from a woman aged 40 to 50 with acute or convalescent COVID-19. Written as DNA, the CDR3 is TGTGCCAGCAGTTTAGGCGGTGAGCAGTTCTTC. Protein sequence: CASSLGGEQFF. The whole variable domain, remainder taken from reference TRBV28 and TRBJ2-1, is DVKVTQSSRYLVKRTGEKVFLECVQDMDHENMFWYRQDPGLGLRLIYFSYDVKMKEKGDIPEGYSVSREKKERFSLILESASTNQTSMYLCASSLGGEQFFGPGTRLTVL.